This T cell receptor delta chain comes out of a study of Vδ1+ human thymocytes (dated by TCRdb to 2016 to 2019). In the study overall: As a data resource, the study described the mRNA-level TRG and TRD CDR3 repertoires of highly purified Vdelta1+ thymocytes obtained from young children. Earlier work had validated the multiplex-based CDR3 amplicon strategy against 5'RACE-based methods for generating CDR3 amplicons.

Counted from cysteine to phenylalanine, this CDR3 has 15 amino acids. The read is trimmed to its CDR3 DNA, 45 bases read in frame from base 1. Via the germline V gene, CDR1 is TSWWSYY and CDR2 QGS. V gives up 1 base and J gives up 0 bases, and the segment between their germline ends measures 9 bases. The paper's findings and limits, for the study overall: Because no clustering by age or sex was observed, donors were not stratified by these variables in the analyses. The use of highly purified populations and single-cell validation was advised by the authors, since misinterpretation of bulk repertoire data could be caused by unexpected Vdelta2 sequences. Thymic TRG and TRD repertoires appeared highly polyclonal with Gaussian CDR3 length distributions, unlike oligoclonal peripheral blood repertoires. Many TRG clonotypes were shared between donors (up to roughly 7x10^3), whereas TRD repertoires were essentially private (max roughly 120 shared). Despite high sort purity, about 22% of thymic TRD sequences were Vdelta2 (and few Vdelta3), unlike peripheral blood Vdelta1+ controls.

RNA extraction was performed with the RNeasy mini kit, and reverse transcription was done with Superscript III. CDR3 amplicons were generated by multiplex PCR with pooled V-gene forward primers and a constant-region reverse primer carrying Illumina adaptor overhangs. After gel purification, the amplicons were indexed with Nextera index primers during seven to nine additional PCR cycles and then purified using AMPure XP beads. The libraries were sequenced on an Illumina MiSeq using paired-end 250 bp reads, dual indexing and a 20% PhiX spike-in. The authors processed their data as follows. FastQC was used to check read quality, and ea-utils fastq-join was used to merge TRG read pairs. Annotation of sequences was performed with IMGT/HighV-QUEST, only productive sequences with unambiguous V-gene assignment were retained, and clonotypes were defined by identical CDR3 sequence. For downstream analysis, the tools were VDJtools 1.1.1, tcR 2.2.3, Treemap and vegan Shannon diversity in R 3.4.4. TCRdb called clones from the public reads with CATT, and repeated DNA sequences were later combined into one row. The V and J calls come from TCRdb's annotation, not from the publication. This sample comprises some 55,000 delta-chain clones, less than 20% of them detected only once. 0.5% of the sample is in the top ten clones.

This clone appeared a few times. Its target antigen remains unknown. No base quality values were provided; no much bigger clone lies one nucleotide off. Thymic samples were depleted of alphabeta T cells, then CD3+ TCRVdelta1+ TCRVdelta2- thymocytes were FACS-sorted. The purity of the sorted Vdelta1+ thymocytes was between roughly 98% and 99.6%. The thymic specimens were obtained from 8 paediatric patients who were undergoing corrective cardiac surgery and ranged in age from roughly 5 days to 15 months. Thymic tissue was dispersed and mononuclear cells isolated on a Histopaque-1077 density gradient. The staining antibodies were anti-TCRVdelta1 clone TS8.2, anti-TCRVdelta2 clone B6, anti-CD3 clone HIT3a and anti-TCRalphabeta clone IP26.

Sequences were obtained from Vdelta1+ gamma-delta thymocytes from the thymus. Taken with the paper, the label for cell subset or site translates to: FACS-sorted CD3+ TCRalphabeta- TCRVdelta1+ TCRVdelta2- thymocytes. The chain was built from TRDV1 and TRDJ1, with no confident D gene call. The receptor was isolated from a boy less than two years old who had congenital heart surgery. The DNA sequence reads TGTGCTCTTGGGGAACGGAGGAGGTACACCGATAAACTCATCTTT. This sequence encodes CALGERRRYTDKLIF.